This T cell receptor (beta chain) was recovered during a study of cytotoxic CD8 clonotypes in ibrutinib-treated CLL. Germline trimming cut 4 bases from V and 1 base from J; bases unmatched to any gene: 6. Germline values: CDR1 SGHNT, CDR2 YENEEA. The CDR3 has 15 residues. The sample holds a few counts of this clone. The assay was immunoSEQ multiplex PCR, and TCRdb's table has in-frame clones only and misses some. The repertoire includes under 300,000 clones, roughly 70% of them detected once, and 15% sits in the top ten. Extraction of approximately 2 micrograms of genomic DNA from cryopreserved PBMCs supplied material for TCR beta libraries.

This sequence was found in a human donor with chronic lymphocytic leukemia. The rearrangement joins TRBV11-3 to TRBJ2-7, with 8 bases identical to TRBD2. The specimen comprised PBMCs, sampled after 24 months of ibrutinib treatment. The CDR3 loop reads CASSWASGPSYEQYF. The CDR3 nucleotides read TGTGCCAGCAGCTGGGCTAGCGGGCCTTCCTACGAGCAGTACTTC.